This T cell receptor beta chain emerged from a study of PD-1 blockade in classical Hodgkin lymphoma. Brentuximab vedotin exposure varied among the patients, all of whom had relapsed after autologous stem cell transplantation. Method: immunoSEQ multiplex PCR; TCRdb's copy keeps in-frame clones and lacks some. The profile shows about 13,000 clones, 80% of them singletons. As to this clone: What it recognizes is unknown.

Broader study findings: Still unresolved is the cause of the repertoire differences, which may be disease activity or prior therapy.

In germline, CDR1 is MNHNY, CDR2 SVGAGI (reference sequence). This CDR3 has 11 amino acids. Trimming removed 2 bases at V and 9 bases at J, with 4 bases between. The TCR sequence derives from a human donor with classical Hodgkin lymphoma. This rearrangement joins TRBV6-6 to TRBJ2-2, with D unresolved. The sequenced sample was peripheral blood mononuclear cells (PBMCs), obtained at baseline. Written as DNA, the CDR3 is TGTGCCAGCAGTTACAGGCGGGAGCTGTTTTTT. Translation: CASSYRRELFF.